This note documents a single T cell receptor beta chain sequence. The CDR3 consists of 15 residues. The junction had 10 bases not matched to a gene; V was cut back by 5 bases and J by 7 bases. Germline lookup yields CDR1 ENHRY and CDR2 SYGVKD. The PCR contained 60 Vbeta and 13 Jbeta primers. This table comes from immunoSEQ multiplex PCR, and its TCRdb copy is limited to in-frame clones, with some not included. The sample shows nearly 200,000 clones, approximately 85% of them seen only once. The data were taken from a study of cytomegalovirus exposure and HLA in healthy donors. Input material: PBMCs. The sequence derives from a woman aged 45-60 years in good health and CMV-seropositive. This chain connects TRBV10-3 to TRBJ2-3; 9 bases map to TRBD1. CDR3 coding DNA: TGTGCCATCAGTCTCTGGACAGGGGAGGGAAATACGCAGTATTTT. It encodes CAISLWTGEGNTQYF.